Listed here is a single T cell receptor (beta chain). The antigen remains undetermined. This CDR3 is 13 amino acids long. Germline CDR1 and CDR2: SEHNR and FQNEAQ (reference sequence). Trimming took off 1 base at V and 5 bases at J, with 6 bases between the two ends. Expressed TCRB transcripts were sequenced because the isolated RNA had all been reverse transcribed beforehand. Average reads for naive, central memory and regulatory T cell samples were several million. Using immunoSEQ multiplex PCR, the repertoire was profiled, and TCRdb retains in-frame clones only, with some absent. The sample yields under 200,000 clones, around 8% seen once. This entry comes from a study of beta chain features in type 1 diabetes. Study outcomes and limitations: All four CD4+ subsets of Type 1 diabetes patients contained TCRB CDR3s that were moderately but significantly shorter. Shorter templates may be favored by PCR, equally so in patients and controls. Patients with type 1 diabetes showed fewer VDJ junction insertions and more deletions.

Each population that was sorted was more than 98% pure. This sequence joins TRBV7-9 and TRBJ2-1, with D uncertain. This clonotype was sampled from a woman aged 18-35 years with type 1 diabetes. Sequencing input: central memory CD4+ T cells from blood. The CDR3 bases are TGTGCCAGCAGCTTAGGCCAGAACAATGAGCAGTTCTTC. As protein: CASSLGQNNEQFF. Together with reference TRBV7-9 and TRBJ2-1, the CDR3 gives the full variable domain: DTGVSQNPRHKITKRGQNVTFRCDPISEHNRLYWYRQTLGQGPEFLTYFQNEAQLEKSRLLSDRFSAERPKGSFSTLEIQRTEQGDSAMYLCASSLGQNNEQFFGPGTRLTVL.